Included here is one TCR beta chain sequence, with context. CDR3 size: 14 residues. Germline loops: CDR1 SGHTA, CDR2 FQGNSA. The V end lost 3 bases, the J end lost 2 bases, and 10 bases lay between the germline ends. As originally analysed: Amplification of reference gene primers was used by the study to estimate nucleated cell counts. Sequencing used immunoSEQ multiplex PCR; TCRdb keeps in-frame clones, though not all of them. For V, J and clone size, that table is used; D and trimming come from the DNA. The table records around 200,000 clones, about 88% of them present only once. This specimen belongs to a study of blood T cell repertoires in COVID-19. Turning to the study itself: COVID-19 samples, acute and convalescent, were from the United States, Italy and Spain. PBMCs, B-cell-depleted T cells, or T cells were the source of the cDNA or gDNA that made up the material.

The clonotype originates from a woman over 75 in a cohort sampled during active or convalescent COVID-19. Sequencing was done on a sample of peripheral blood. The V and J genes are TRBV7-2 and TRBJ2-5; perhaps TRBD1 as D (6 bases). The CDR3 spells CASSFRQAQETQYF. The CDR3 bases are TGTGCCAGCAGCTTTCGACAGGCACAAGAGACCCAGTACTTC.